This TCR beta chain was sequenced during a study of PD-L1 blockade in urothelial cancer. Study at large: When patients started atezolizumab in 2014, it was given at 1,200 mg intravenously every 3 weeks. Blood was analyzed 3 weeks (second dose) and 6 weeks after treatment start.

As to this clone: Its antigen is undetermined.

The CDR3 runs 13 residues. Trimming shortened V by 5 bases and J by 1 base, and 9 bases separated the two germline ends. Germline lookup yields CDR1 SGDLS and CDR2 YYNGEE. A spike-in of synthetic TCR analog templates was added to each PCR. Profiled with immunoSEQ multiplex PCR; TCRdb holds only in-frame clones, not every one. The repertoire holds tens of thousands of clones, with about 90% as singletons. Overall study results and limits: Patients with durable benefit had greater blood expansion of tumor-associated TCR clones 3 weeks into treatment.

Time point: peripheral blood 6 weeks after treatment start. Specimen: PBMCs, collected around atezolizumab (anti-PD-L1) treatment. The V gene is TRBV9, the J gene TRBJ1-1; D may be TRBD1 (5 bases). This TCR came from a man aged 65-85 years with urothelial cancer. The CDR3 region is CASRSTGNTEAFF. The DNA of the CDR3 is TGTGCCAGCAGAAGTACAGGGAACACTGAAGCTTTCTTT.